The 8 T cell receptor beta chains reported below all come from one sample, sequenced in a study of OX40 agonist ivuxolimab in advanced cancers. TCRdb's copy holds only in-frame clones and misses some; the assay was immunoSEQ multiplex PCR. The repertoire holds roughly 70,000 clones, with roughly 80% as singletons. The source material was CD4+ or CD8+ T cells sorted from blood, sampled in a trial of the OX40 agonist ivuxolimab. These receptors were taken from an adult with an advanced solid tumor such as melanoma, head and neck, liver or kidney cancer.

The V call is TRBV5-5, the J call TRBJ1-2; TRBD1 is a possible D gene (6 bases). Per germline, CDR1 SGHKS and CDR2 YYEKEE (reference sequence). V was cut by 2 bases and J by 2 bases, with 10 bases left in between. This CDR3 comprises 14 residues. CDR3 amino acids: CASSFPGANYGYTF. The DNA for the CDR3 is TGTGCCAGCAGCTTTCCGGGGGCGAACTATGGCTACACCTTC.

CDR3 DNA sequence: TGCGCCAGCAGCTTGGAGACTAGCGGGGGTAGATCAGATACGCAGTATTTT. Its protein is CASSLETSGGRSDTQYF. The chain couples TRBV5-1 to TRBJ2-3; 12 bases line up with TRBD2. Germline values: CDR1 SGHRS, CDR2 YFSETQ. V lost 0 bases and J lost 4; bases outside the gene matches: 6. The CDR3 contains 17 residues.

The rearrangement uses TRBV7-2 and TRBJ2-7, with a weak D call TRBD1 (7 bases). The germline gives CDR1 SGHTA, CDR2 FQGNSA. The V and J ends lost 1 base and 1 base respectively, with 14 bases between them. This CDR3 contains 16 residues. The CDR3 DNA reads as TGTGCCAGCAGCTTAGGGGGAGGCAGGGGGTCCTACGAGCAGTACTTC. It encodes CASSLGGGRGSYEQYF.

This chain links TRBV10-3 with TRBJ2-7; D remains ambiguous. The V end lost 6 bases, the J end lost 1 base, and 13 bases lay between the germline ends. Germline V CDR1 and CDR2: ENHRY, SYGVKD. The length of the CDR3 is 14 residues. The CDR3 DNA is TGTGCCATCAGGCAGGTTTCCACATCCTACGAGCAGTACTTC. Its protein is CAIRQVSTSYEQYF.

J is TRBJ1-2 and V is TRBV7-2; TRBD1 agrees at 11 bases. V was clipped by 6 bases and J by 7 bases; unmatched bases: 13. The CDR3 has 16 amino acids. Germline assignment: CDR1 SGHTA and CDR2 FQGNSA. CDR3 bases: TGTGCCAGCAGATTCGCCGGGACAGGGGGATCTTCTGGCTACACCTTC. It encodes CASRFAGTGGSSGYTF.

The gene calls are TRBV11-2 and TRBJ2-7; the D gene could be TRBD1 or TRBD2 (6 bases each). The CDR3 extends over 15 amino acids. Germline V gene sequence: CDR1 SGHAT, CDR2 FQNNGV. Trimming took off 5 bases at V and 5 bases at J, with 19 bases between the two ends. CDR3 protein: CASSRESGDWNEQYF. The CDR3 DNA sequence: TGTGCCAGCAGCCGGGAATCAGGGGACTGGAACGAGCAGTACTTC. The full variable domain, rest sourced from reference TRBV11-2 and TRBJ2-7, is EAGVAQSPRYKIIEKRQSVAFWCNPISGHATLYWYQQILGQGPKLLIQFQNNGVVDDSQLPKDRFSAERLKGVDSTLKIQPAKLEDSAVYLCASSRESGDWNEQYFGPGTRLTVT.

The chain uses TRBV7-9 and TRBJ1-1, with 8 bases matching TRBD1. The junction had 5 bases not matched to a gene; V was cut back by 4 bases and J by 4 bases. The CDR3 sequence is 14 residues long. The germline V gene has CDR1 SEHNR and CDR2 FQNEAQ (reference sequence). The CDR3 is CASSWTGRGTEAFF. Here the CDR3 DNA reads TGTGCCAGCAGCTGGACAGGGCGTGGCACTGAAGCTTTCTTT.

The J gene is TRBJ1-2, the V gene TRBV6-5, with D perhaps matching TRBD1 (5 bases). V lost 4 bases and J 9 bases, leaving 15 bases between the germline ends. CDR1 MNHEY and CDR2 SVGAGI come from the germline V gene. The CDR3 covers 13 residues. Here the CDR3 DNA reads TGTGCCAGCAGTTTGGGCAGGGAGAGAAGCTACACCTTC. As protein: CASSLGRERSYTF.